These T cell receptor beta chains were read from a single sample in a study of OX40 agonist ivuxolimab in advanced cancers. Repertoires were generated with immunoSEQ multiplex PCR, while TCRdb's copy carries only in-frame clones and drops some. The sample has about 21,000 clones, roughly four fifths seen once. The sample was CD4+ or CD8+ T cells sorted from blood, taken in a trial of the OX40 agonist ivuxolimab. The receptors derive from an adult with an advanced solid tumor such as melanoma, head and neck, liver or kidney cancer. The CDR3 runs from the conserved cysteine through the conserved F or W. Fields, in order: D gene, V gene, J gene, CDR3 length, clone size, CDR3 DNA, CDR3 protein. D genes are given only for firm matches. Size tells how often a clone was seen (once, few, many) or the class of an expanded clone, and some rows leave it out.

>TRBD1|TRBV7-2|TRBJ1-5|15|-
TGTGCCAGCAGCTTAGCCCGGGACAGTAATCAGCCCCAGCATTTT
CASSLARDSNQPQHF
>-|TRBV13|TRBJ1-1|13|-
TGTGCCAGCAGGTACGGCCTGAACACTGAAGCTTTCTTT
CASRYGLNTEAFF
>-|TRBV5-1|TRBJ1-4|14|-
TGCGCCAGCAGCCTACGGATGACTAATGAAAAACTGTTTTTT
CASSLRMTNEKLFF
>-|TRBV7-2|TRBJ2-3|14|-
TGTGCCAGCAGCTTTCAGGGGAATAGGGATACGCAGTATTTT
CASSFQGNRDTQYF
>-|TRBV29-1|TRBJ1-5|13|-
TGCAGCGTTGAATATCCCGAACAGGGACCCCAGCATTTT
CSVEYPEQGPQHF
>-|TRBV10-3|TRBJ1-5|14|-
TGTGCCATCAGTGAGGGACAAGTAAATCAGCCCCAGCATTTT
CAISEGQVNQPQHF
>-|TRBV5-5|TRBJ1-1|14|-
TGTGCCAGCAGCACATCTGGGGTTGGGCGGGAAGCTTTCTTT
CASSTSGVGREAFF
>-|TRBV6-4|TRBJ2-1|13|-
TGTGCCAGCAGTGACTCGGAGGTCAATGAGCAGTTCTTC
CASSDSEVNEQFF
>TRBD1|TRBV6-5|TRBJ2-5|14|-
TGTGCCAGCAGTCACGGACAGGGCCAAGAGACCCAGTACTTC
CASSHGQGQETQYF
>TRBD2|TRBV6-1|TRBJ2-7|16|few
TGTGCCAGCAGTCAAGCTCCGGGACTAGCGGTCTACGAGCAGTACTTC
CASSQAPGLAVYEQYF
>-|TRBV10-3|TRBJ2-2|17|-
TGTGCCGCGTCTGCTTCGATGGGCAGGGCGAACACCGGGGAGCTGTTTTTT
CAASASMGRANTGELFF
>TRBD2|TRBV28|TRBJ2-7|14|-
TGTGCCAGCAGTTTAACACTAGCGGTCTACGAGCAGTACTTC
CASSLTLAVYEQYF
>-|TRBV19|TRBJ2-2|14|-
TGTGCCACCCTAAACGGTGGTTTCAAAGGGGAGCTGTTTTTT
CATLNGGFKGELFF
>TRBD2|TRBV2|TRBJ2-2|17|-
TGTGCCAGCAGTGAAGGGGGCGGGAGTCATTACACCGGGGAGCTGTTTTTT
CASSEGGGSHYTGELFF
>TRBD1|TRBV11-2|TRBJ2-7|16|once
TGTGCCAGCAGCTCTCCCCGGGACAGCTCCTACTACGAGCAGTACTTC
CASSSPRDSSYYEQYF
>TRBD2|TRBV5-6|TRBJ2-2|18|-
TGTGCCAGCAGCTCAACAAAACGGACTAGCAGACACACCGGGGAGCTGTTTTTT
CASSSTKRTSRHTGELFF
>-|TRBV4-1|TRBJ1-2|15|-
TGCGCCAGCAGCCAAGGACGTACTATCAACTATGGCTACACCTTC
CASSQGRTINYGYTF
>-|TRBV7-3|TRBJ1-1|14|-
TGTGCCAGCAGCCAGAGGAGGGGGGACACTGAAGCTTTCTTT
CASSQRRGDTEAFF
>-|TRBV11-2|TRBJ2-1|15|-
TGTGCCAGCAGCTTAGTTAGCGGTGCCTACAATGAGCAGTTCTTC
CASSLVSGAYNEQFF
>TRBD2|TRBV7-3|TRBJ2-3|20|-
TGTGCCAGCAGCCCCACCCGGGGCCTAGCGGGGGGTATTCTCACAGATACGCAGTATTTT
CASSPTRGLAGGILTDTQYF
>TRBD1|TRBV30|TRBJ1-5|14|few
TGTGCCTGGAGCTTGGGACAGGGTGTTCAGCCCCAGCATTTT
CAWSLGQGVQPQHF
>TRBD2|TRBV27|TRBJ2-5|14|-
TGTGCCAGCAGTTTATCCCTAGCGGGAGAGACCCAGTACTTC
CASSLSLAGETQYF
>-|TRBV7-2|TRBJ2-2|15|-
TGTGCCAGCAGCTTTGACAGGATGAACACCGGGGAGCTGTTTTTT
CASSFDRMNTGELFF
>TRBD1|TRBV4-3|TRBJ2-5|16|-
TGCGCCAGCAGCCAAGATCTAGGGACAGCAGAAGAGACCCAGTACTTC
CASSQDLGTAEETQYF
>TRBD1|TRBV11-2|TRBJ1-1|17|once
TGTGCCAGCAGCTTAGTCCCGGACAGGGGCATGAACACTGAAGCTTTCTTT
CASSLVPDRGMNTEAFF
>TRBD1|TRBV5-5|TRBJ1-1|16|few
TGTGCCAGCAGCTTCACAGGGGGCCGCAGGAACACTGAAGCTTTCTTT
CASSFTGGRRNTEAFF
>TRBD1|TRBV11-1|TRBJ2-7|17|-
TGTGCCAGCAGCTTAGGGGCCTTACAGGGGGCACCCTACGAGCAGTACTTC
CASSLGALQGAPYEQYF
>-|TRBV7-2|TRBJ2-7|13|-
TGTGCCAGCAGCTTACCGGGGCCCTACGAGCAGTACTTC
CASSLPGPYEQYF
>-|TRBV6-5|TRBJ2-7|13|-
TGTGCCAGCAGTTATGTGGACACCACCCAGCAGTACTTC
CASSYVDTTQQYF
>-|TRBV9|TRBJ2-7|14|few
TGTGCCAGCAGCATCGACAGGAGCTCCTACGAGCAGTACTTC
CASSIDRSSYEQYF
>TRBD1|TRBV6-6|TRBJ1-5|15|few
TGTGCCAGCACCGTAACAGGGGAGAGGAATCAGCCCCAGCATTTT
CASTVTGERNQPQHF
>-|TRBV10-3|TRBJ2-7|16|-
TGTGCCATCAGTGAGTCTGGGGCTAGCACCGCCCACGAGCAGTACTTC
CAISESGASTAHEQYF
>-|TRBV28|TRBJ1-1|15|-
TGTGCCAGCAGTTTAAGCAAACGGGGGAACACTGAAGCTTTCTTT
CASSLSKRGNTEAFF
>-|TRBV6-6|TRBJ1-6|14|-
TGTGCCAGCAGTTATGAACAGGGAGGTTCACCCCTCCACTTT
CASSYEQGGSPLHF
>TRBD2|TRBV6-6|TRBJ2-1|14|-
TGTGCCAGCAGTTCGGGGGGCTCCTACAATGAGCAGTTCTTC
CASSSGGSYNEQFF
>TRBD1|TRBV4-1|TRBJ2-3|13|-
TGCGCCAGCAGCCGGGACAGGGCGGATACGCAGTATTTT
CASSRDRADTQYF
>-|TRBV9|TRBJ2-3|14|medium-sized
TGTGCCAGCAGCGTAGGTTGGGGCACAGATACGCAGTATTTT
CASSVGWGTDTQYF
>-|TRBV11-2|TRBJ1-3|16|once
TGTGCCAGCAGCTTAGAGGGGCAGGGTACTGGAAACACCATATATTTT
CASSLEGQGTGNTIYF
>TRBD1|TRBV5-5|TRBJ2-7|13|-
TGTGCCAGCAGCCGGGACAGGACCTACGAGCAGTACTTC
CASSRDRTYEQYF
>-|TRBV5-1|TRBJ1-1|15|-
TGCGCCAGCAGCTTGGCCGGCAGCTTGAACACTGAAGCTTTCTTT
CASSLAGSLNTEAFF
>-|TRBV18|TRBJ1-5|16|-
TGTGCCAGCTCACCCCCGTCAGCCGGAGACAATCAGCCCCAGCATTTT
CASSPPSAGDNQPQHF
>-|TRBV10-3|TRBJ1-3|14|-
TGTGCCATCAGTACCCCATCTAACGGAAACACCATATATTTT
CAISTPSNGNTIYF
>-|TRBV4-1|TRBJ1-3|12|-
TGCGCCAGCAGCCGTATTGGAAACACCATATATTTT
CASSRIGNTIYF
>-|TRBV10-1|TRBJ2-2|13|once
TGCGCCAGCAGTCGGGACGTCACCGGGGAGCTGTTTTTT
CASSRDVTGELFF
>-|TRBV28|TRBJ1-5|16|-
TGTGCCAGCAGCCCTCTCTCATTTGGGGGCAATCAGCCCCAGCATTTT
CASSPLSFGGNQPQHF